This passage covers 27 T cell receptor beta chains from one sample sequenced in a study of identical twins. Via MiXCR, TCRdb re-called the 5' RACE reads, giving one row per CDR3 protein. The table has 1,800,000 or so distinct CDR3 sequences, about 31% seen once. Sample: cord blood. The receptors originated from a newborn girl in good health.

This clonotype showed up just a few times. The chain has TRBV18 and TRBJ1-4; D is unclear. This CDR3 is 15 amino acids long. V was pared by 1 base and J by 7 bases, with 13 bases between. Germline loops: CDR1 KGHSH, CDR2 LQKENI. CDR3 DNA sequence: TGTGCCAGCTCACCACAGGAGGCTGCCGGTGAAAAACTGTTTTTT. Amino acid sequence: CASSPQEAAGEKLFF.

The rearrangement joins TRBV10-2 to TRBJ2-7, with D perhaps TRBD2 (6 bases). Germline assignment: CDR1 WSHSY and CDR2 SAAADI. The CDR3 loop spans 12 amino acids. Trimming removed 8 bases from V and 5 bases from J, with 13 bases in between. CDR3 sequence reads: CASQTRPNEQYF. Written as DNA, the CDR3 is TGCGCCAGCCAGACTAGGCCAAACGAGCAGTACTTC.

This clonotype was observed a handful of times. The chain links TRBV7-9 to TRBJ2-7; 9 positions match TRBD2. Germline loops: CDR1 SEHNR, CDR2 FQNEAQ (reference sequence). J lost 5 bases, V lost 1 base, and 9 bases had no gene match. The CDR3 covers 16 residues. CDR3 sequence (DNA): TGTGCCAGCAGCTTAGTGGGTCTAGCGGGAAGGAACGAGCAGTACTTC. It is translated as CASSLVGLAGRNEQYF. The complete variable domain, with remaining parts taken from reference TRBV7-9 and TRBJ2-7, reads DTGVSQNPRHKITKRGQNVTFRCDPISEHNRLYWYRQTLGQGPEFLTYFQNEAQLEKSRLLSDRFSAERPKGSFSTLEIQRTEQGDSAMYLCASSLVGLAGRNEQYFGPGTRLTVT.

To note about this clonotype: One base away lies a much larger clone, so this may be a sequencing read error. Without the conserved terminal phenylalanine or tryptophan, this CDR3 likely stems from a read error. The chain carries TRBV29-1 and TRBJ2-3; D is unresolved. The V and J ends lost 4 bases and 5 bases respectively, with 10 bases between them. This CDR3 region has 12 residues. Germline CDR1 reads SQVTM; CDR2 reads ANQGSEA. CDR3 residues: CSVVPGGDTQYC. The CDR3 bases are TGCAGCGTTGTCCCGGGTGGAGATACGCAGTATTGT.

The chain carries TRBV15 and TRBJ2-1; D gene unclear. The CDR3 sequence is 13 residues long. Deletions cut 3 bases from V and 3 bases from J, with 6 bases between. The germline V gene has CDR1 LNHNV and CDR2 YYDKDF (reference sequence). The CDR3 region is CATSRLNYNEQFF. The CDR3 bases are TGTGCCACCAGCAGGTTAAACTACAATGAGCAGTTCTTC.

The V gene is TRBV5-1, the J gene TRBJ2-7; D is undetermined. The DNA end lines up better with TRBJ2-5; the J call may be wrong. The CDR3 extends over 14 amino acids. Germline assignment: CDR1 SGHRS and CDR2 YFSETQ. The CDR3 here is CASSLGFEKETQYF. The DNA of the CDR3 is TGCGCCAGCAGCTTGGGGTTTGAGAAAGAGACCCAGTACTTC.

This clonotype was found a few times. This chain uses TRBV7-2 with TRBJ2-7; D is ambiguous. This CDR3 is built from 18 residues. The V and J ends lost 6 bases and 2 bases respectively, with 26 bases between them. The germline gives CDR1 SGHTA, CDR2 FQGNSA. As DNA, the CDR3 is TGTGCCAGCAGTTTCCCGAATGGGGAACCGGGCCGCACCTACGAGCAGTACTTC. Amino acids: CASSFPNGEPGRTYEQYF.

This clonotype was counted at least ten times. The CDR3 coding sequence is TGTGCCAGCACAGGGGGCAAAGATACGCAGTATTTT. It is translated as CASTGGKDTQYF. This chain links TRBV28 with TRBJ2-3; 8 bases are shared with TRBD1. Unmatched junction bases numbered 2, after V lost 7 bases and J lost 5 bases. The germline CDR1 and CDR2 sequences are MDHEN and SYDVKM. There are 12 residues in the CDR3. The entire variable domain, with the rest obtained from reference TRBV28 and TRBJ2-3, is as follows: DVKVTQSSRYLVKRTGEKVFLECVQDMDHENMFWYRQDPGLGLRLIYFSYDVKMKEKGDIPEGYSVSREKKERFSLILESASTNQTSMYLCASTGGKDTQYFGPGTRLTVL.

This clonotype has ten or more counts. V is TRBV2 and J is TRBJ2-3; 11 positions match TRBD2. The CDR3 covers 14 residues. Germline loops: CDR1 SNHLY, CDR2 FYNNEI. V shed 6 bases, J shed 5 bases, and the junction held 4 bases outside the gene matches. For the CDR3, the DNA is TGTGCCAGCAGGGGGACTAGCGGCGGAGATACGCAGTATTTT. It yields the protein CASRGTSGGDTQYF.

This clonotype has just a few counts. The rearrangement uses TRBV4-1 and TRBJ1-4; 7 nucleotides match TRBD1. V lost 5 bases and J lost 6; bases outside the gene matches: 6. Germline V lookup: CDR1 MGHRA, CDR2 YSYEKL. CDR3 length: 14 residues. CDR3 protein: CASSKSGGYEKLFF. DNA of the CDR3: TGCGCCAGCAGCAAGTCAGGGGGGTATGAAAAACTGTTTTTT.

The chain joins TRBV20-1 to TRBJ2-1; the match to TRBD2 covers 12 bases. The CDR3 covers 16 residues. The germline V gene has CDR1 DFQATT and CDR2 SNEGSKA (reference sequence). J was trimmed by 0 bases and V by 6 bases; bases with no gene match: 6. CDR3 sequence (DNA): TGCAGTGCCCCGACTAGCGGGGGTCGCTCCTACAATGAGCAGTTCTTC. Translation: CSAPTSGGRSYNEQFF.

V is TRBV11-2 and J is TRBJ2-1; 7 bases are shared with TRBD2. In germline, CDR1 is SGHAT, CDR2 FQNNGV. With V trimmed by 0 bases and J by 15 bases, 8 bases remained unmatched. The CDR3 has 13 residues. The chain's CDR3 is CASSLESGRAAFF. The DNA of the CDR3 is TGTGCCAGCAGCTTAGAATCAGGGAGGGCCGCGTTCTTC. The variable domain in full, completed from reference TRBV11-2 and TRBJ2-1, reads EAGVAQSPRYKIIEKRQSVAFWCNPISGHATLYWYQQILGQGPKLLIQFQNNGVVDDSQLPKDRFSAERLKGVDSTLKIQPAKLEDSAVYLCASSLESGRAAFFGPGTRLTVL.

This clonotype was observed a few times. This chain connects TRBV6-2 or TRBV6-3 to TRBJ2-1; 12 bases are shared with TRBD2. The CDR3 has 15 amino acids. V lost 7 bases and J lost 5; bases outside the gene matches: 6. Germline CDR1 and CDR2: MNHEY and SVGEGT. CDR3 sequence reads: CASTYGLAGNNEQFF. DNA for the CDR3: TGTGCCAGCACCTATGGACTAGCGGGGAACAATGAGCAGTTCTTC.

The V and J genes are TRBV20-1 and TRBJ2-7; no clear D gene. The CDR3 spans 15 residues. Germline-derived CDR1 and CDR2 are DFQATT and SNEGSKA (reference sequence). With 3 bases removed from V and 7 bases from J, the gap between germline ends came to 22 bases. The CDR3 spells CSASGGSQAYNEQYF. CDR3 DNA: TGCAGTGCTAGTGGTGGATCCCAGGCCTACAATGAGCAGTACTTC.

V gene TRBV24-1 combines with J gene TRBJ2-4, with D possibly being TRBD2 (6 bases). The closer fit of TRBJ2-7 to the DNA end suggests the J call may be wrong. The germline V gene encodes CDR1 KGHDR and CDR2 SFDVKD. The CDR3 has 13 residues. The CDR3 bases are TGTGCCACCAGTCTTGCGGGATCCTACGAGCAGTACTTC. Translated: CATSLAGSYEQYF.

This clonotype was picked up one time. This chain connects TRBV2 to TRBJ2-1; TRBD2 matches at 9 bases. Judging by the DNA end, TRBJ2-7 fits better; the J call may be wrong. Germline V gene lookup returns CDR1 SNHLY and CDR2 FYNNEI. There are 16 residues in the CDR3. The CDR3: CASKTAGGPSYSEQYF. The DNA of the CDR3 is TGTGCCAGCAAAACAGCGGGAGGACCCTCCTACAGTGAGCAGTACTTC.

In this sample, this clonotype turned up a few times. The CDR3 reads CASQVRSALIYEQYF. The CDR3 DNA sequence: TGTGCCAGCCAAGTTAGATCGGCCCTCATCTACGAGCAGTACTTC. The chain couples TRBV2 to TRBJ2-7, with no clear D. Germline CDR1 reads SNHLY; CDR2 reads FYNNEI. CDR3 size: 15 residues. Trimming removed 8 bases from V and 3 bases from J, with 20 bases in between.

The chain has TRBV21-1 and TRBJ2-1; the D segment call TRBD2 is taken from the table without a DNA check. TRBV21-1 is tagged as a pseudogene. This CDR3 has 18 residues. The CDR3: CASSPRGPLASPYNEQFF. The CDR3 nucleotides read TGTGCCAGCAGCCCAAGAGGGCCCCTAGCTTCCCCATACAATGAGCAGTTCTTC.

The chain joins TRBV28 to TRBJ1-2, with D possibly TRBD1 on 5 matching bases. The ends were cut back, 7 bases at V and 3 bases at J, with 9 bases in the middle. The length of the CDR3 is 12 residues. Germline CDR1 reads MDHEN; CDR2 reads SYDVKM. DNA for the CDR3: TGTGCCAGCATGGACACTGACTATGGCTACACCTTC. It is translated as CASMDTDYGYTF.

This clonotype has a handful of counts. The junction differs from germline at one of its ends, possibly a read error. The J gene is TRBJ2-1, the V gene TRBV6-2 or TRBV6-3; no definite D call. The J call may be wrong; the DNA end is better matched by TRBJ2-7. Germline loops: CDR1 MNHEY, CDR2 SVGEGT. This CDR3 has 13 residues. The CDR3 nucleotides read TGTGCCAGTAGTTACGGTCGGTACAATGAGCAGTACTTC. Translating gives CASSYGRYNEQYF.

This sequence joins TRBV4-1 and TRBJ2-3, with D hard to call. Germline V gene data show CDR1 as MGHRA and CDR2 as YSYEKL. Deletions cut 0 bases from V and 8 bases from J, with 9 bases between. The CDR3 extends over 13 amino acids. CDR3 nucleotides: TGCGCCAGCAGCCAAGATTTAGCAGTTACGCAGTATTTT. Its translation is CASSQDLAVTQYF.

This clonotype occurred a few times. This sequence joins TRBV6-1 and TRBJ2-3; 7 bases are shared with TRBD1. The germline V gene encodes CDR1 MNHNS and CDR2 SASEGT. CDR3 size: 15 residues. J was trimmed by 3 bases and V by 1 base; bases with no gene match: 4. The CDR3 is CASSEVVRGTDTQYF. CDR3 bases: TGTGCCAGCAGTGAAGTGGTCAGGGGGACAGATACGCAGTATTTT.

This clonotype was counted ten times or more. The rearrangement uses TRBV29-1 and TRBJ1-2; 9 bases are shared with TRBD1. This CDR3 has 13 residues. Germline values: CDR1 SQVTM, CDR2 ANQGSEA. The V and J ends lost 3 bases and 4 bases, in that order; junction bases with no gene match: 3. CDR3 coding DNA: TGCAGCGTTGAGCCGACAGGGGGCTATGGCTACACCTTC. Protein: CSVEPTGGYGYTF.

There are many counts of this clonotype. This chain connects TRBV29-1 to TRBJ2-1; a weak D match, TRBD2 (6 bases). The CDR3 has 14 residues. The V and J ends lost 3 bases and 3 bases respectively, with 12 bases between them. CDR1 is SQVTM and CDR2 is ANQGSEA in the germline V gene. In DNA, the CDR3 is TGCAGCGTTGAGTTTGTAGCGGTCTACAATGAGCAGTTCTTC. Amino acids: CSVEFVAVYNEQFF.

This clonotype showed up just a few times. The V and J genes are TRBV3-1 and TRBJ1-2, with D possibly matching TRBD1 (5 bases). The germline CDR1 and CDR2 sequences are LGHDT and YNNKEL (reference sequence). With 7 bases removed from V and 6 bases from J, the gap between germline ends came to 15 bases. CDR3 length equals 13 residues. The CDR3 here is CASTIAGGDGYTF. In DNA form, the CDR3 reads TGTGCCAGCACTATAGCCGGGGGAGATGGCTACACCTTC.

This clonotype was counted between two and nine times. The chain couples TRBV5-1 to TRBJ1-4, with a possible D match to TRBD1 (5 bases). CDR3 length: 17 amino acids. The V end was cut by 0 bases, the J end by 2 bases, with 14 bases between. Germline CDR1 reads SGHRS; CDR2 reads YFSETQ. CDR3 in amino acids: CASSLGSGRVTNEKLFF. CDR3 coding DNA: TGCGCCAGCAGCTTGGGTTCTGGCAGGGTCACTAATGAAAAACTGTTTTTT.

Comments on this clonotype: The junction does not match germline at one end; this may be a read error. The chain links TRBV5-5 to TRBJ1-5; 12 positions match TRBD1. The CDR3 is made up of 17 amino acids. CDR1 and CDR2 from the germline V gene are SGHKS and YYEKEE (reference sequence). This chain's CDR3 is CSSSLGQGARGNQPQHF. CDR3 in DNA: TGTTCCAGCAGCTTGGGACAGGGGGCGCGGGGCAATCAGCCCCAGCATTTT.